Here is one T cell receptor beta chain with its context. This receptor's antigen is unknown. There are no base qualities to consult, and no much larger clone falls within one base. The CDR3 regions of human TCRbeta chains were subjected to immunosequencing. Regarding the original processing steps: TCRs in the repertoires were matched against a reference library of SARS-CoV-2-specific TCRs that had been generated with the MIRA antigen-specificity platform. Breadth meant the fraction of unique TCRs that were SARS-CoV-2-associated, whereas depth meant the fraction of total T cells that were SARS-CoV-2-associated. Each spike-specific TCR was assigned to its reactive spike region and to a CD4 or CD8 class using the MIRA data. Log10-transformed breadth and depth values were compared by one-way ANOVA with Sidak's multiple comparisons tests. The clones in this table, taken by TCRdb from immuneACCESS, are in-frame only. Not every clone is retained; where verified, under half of the shortfall comes from an unresolved V gene, and the cause of the rest is unknown. That table supplies the V and J calls and clone size; D and trimming were determined from the DNA. For this sample the table gives 120,000 or so clones, of which around 80% were detected only once. The top ten hold around 27% of the sample.

Sample time point, as interpreted from the label and publication: about 28 days (+/-7) after the second vaccine dose. AZD1222 recipients with second doses at about 4 weeks or about 12 weeks were pooled, because spike-specific TCR depth and breadth did not differ between schedules. The vaccinee samples were drawn from two UK trials, COV001 and COV002, one of which was a single-blind randomized controlled phase 2/3 trial testing AZD1222 (ChAdOx1 nCoV-19) in healthy adults. For TCRbeta chain sequencing, PBMC samples were collected from trial participants at day 0 and at day 28 after the second dose. The sample is drawn from a study of T cell responses to AZD1222 COVID-19 vaccine (dated by TCRdb to the early 2020s). For the study in its entirety: TCR sequencing covered more than 230 trial participants: 200 to 220 given two doses of AZD1222 and 26 given two doses of MenACWY control vaccine. Enrollment into the trials was organized by age into subgroups of 18-55, 56-69 and 70-plus years, and those subgroups contained roughly 140, 27 and 60 TCR-sequenced participants, respectively.

Broader findings and caveats from the paper: Vaccine-associated CD4 TCRs spanned the whole spike protein, with dominant responses in regions 160-218 and 743-854. In the small 56-69-year group, the increase in depth fell short of significance, most likely because of low power. Participants were mostly white British, with more females than males. The authors suggested clonal diversity may have been underestimated. A significant rise in spike-specific TCR breadth and depth was observed after two AZD1222 doses relative to day 0 and relative to MenACWY recipients. Conclusions about previously exposed vaccinees are limited, since just 6 or 7 AZD1222 recipients were seropositive for SARS-CoV-2 at baseline. Because no day 14 peak-response samples were available, the repertoires could be characterized only after the peak T cell response. Epitopes outside the regions mutated in the B.1.351 and B.1.1.7 variants were reportedly recognized by nearly half of the unique spike-specific TCRs.

From the germline V gene (reference sequence), CDR1 is SEHNR and CDR2 is FQNEAQ. The CDR3 spans 13 residues, from the cysteine through the phenylalanine. Only the CDR3 portion is preserved as DNA: 39 bases, with reading frame beginning at the first base. After removal of 1 base from V and 7 bases from J, the junction retains 0 bases not matched to a gene. Source: peripheral blood, taken 28 days after the second AZD1222 dose. The rearrangement combines TRBV7-9 with TRBJ1-4, and 7 junction bases match TRBD1. The clonotype was recovered from an adult who received the AZD1222 COVID-19 vaccine. This receptor has the CDR3 CASSLGDSEKLFF. At the DNA level, the sequence is TGTGCCAGCAGCTTAGGGGACAGTGAAAAACTGTTTTTT. The CDR3, completed at both ends by the reference TRBV7-9 and TRBJ1-4 genes, gives the full variable domain DTGVSQNPRHKITKRGQNVTFRCDPISEHNRLYWYRQTLGQGPEFLTYFQNEAQLEKSRLLSDRFSAERPKGSFSTLEIQRTEQGDSAMYLCASSLGDSEKLFFGSGTQLSVL.